The 6 T cell receptor beta chains presented below share a single source sample, sequenced in a study of tumor and adjacent non-tumor tissue in lung cancer. A modified ARM-PCR protocol with three rounds of nested PCR amplified TCRbeta. Via MiXCR, TCRdb re-called the multiplex PCR reads, giving one row per CDR3 protein. The sample shows about 75,000 distinct CDR3 sequences, around four fifths of them seen only once. This sample's RNA came from whole unsorted tissue. Sequences were obtained from lung tumor tissue. The receptors shown here come from a woman aged 45-60 years with non-small cell lung cancer.

To note about this clonotype: Compared with germline, one end of the junction differs, possibly owing to a read error. This chain links TRBV29-1 with TRBJ2-2; a possible D gene is TRBD2 (6 bases). Germline assignment: CDR1 SQVTM and CDR2 ANQGSEA. This CDR3 contains 14 residues. The CDR3 DNA reads TGCGGCGTTGAAGGACCGTCCAGAACGGGGGAGCTATTTTTT. Protein sequence: CGVEGPSRTGELFF.

On this clonotype itself: A much larger clone lies one base from this, so it may be a read error. V is TRBV6-2 or TRBV6-3 and J is TRBJ2-7; D tentatively reads TRBD1 or TRBD2 (5 bases each). This CDR3 region has 14 residues. Germline CDR1 MNHEY, CDR2 SVGEGT. CDR3 sequence reads: CASRTRDLSCEQYF. CDR3 DNA sequence: TGTGCCAGCAGAACCCGGGACCTCTCCTGCGAGCAGTACTTC.

In this sample, this clonotype turned up many times. A much larger clone lies one base from this, so it may be a read error. V gene TRBV11-2 combines with J gene TRBJ1-2; D not resolved. CDR1 is SGHAT and CDR2 is FQNNGV in the germline V gene. CDR3 length equals 15 residues. The CDR3 DNA reads as TGTGTCAGCAGCTTAGAGGCAGCTTCGCCCTATGGCTACACCTTC. It specifies CVSSLEAASPYGYTF.

A word on this clonotype: Germline and junction disagree at one end, which may indicate a read error. The chain's CDR3 is CANSVGDSVDHNEQFF. The CDR3, as DNA: TGTGCCAACAGCGTCGGGGACAGTGTTGATCACAATGAGCAGTTCTTC. The chain joins TRBV11-2 to TRBJ2-1; 7 positions agree with TRBD1. The CDR3 is made up of 16 amino acids. CDR1 SGHAT and CDR2 FQNNGV come from the germline V gene.

About this clonotype itself: One end of the junction does not line up with germline, which may come from a read error. This sequence joins TRBV11-1 and TRBJ2-3; TRBD1 is a possible D gene (7 bases). CDR1 and CDR2 from the germline V gene are SGHAT and FQDESV (reference sequence). This CDR3 region has 19 residues. CDR3 coding DNA: TGTGCCAGCAGCTTAACGTTCGTCGGGGGCCGAGGGGGCGCAGATACGCGGTATTTT. Its translation: CASSLTFVGGRGGADTRYF.

For this clonotype: A read error may be the cause here, since a much bigger clone is one base away. The chain recombines TRBV20-1 with TRBJ2-7; D is perhaps TRBD1 (7 bases). The CDR3 contains 13 residues. CDR1 and CDR2 from the germline V gene are DFQATT and SNEGSKA (reference sequence). V shed 6 bases and J shed 3 bases, with 15 bases lying between them. This CDR3 reads CSATTGRNYEQYF. CDR3 nucleotide sequence: TGCAGTGCGACGACAGGGAGGAACTACGAGCAGTACTTC.